The 3 T cell receptor beta chains below were found in one sample sequenced in a study of blood T cell repertoires in COVID-19. The protocol was immunoSEQ multiplex PCR, while the TCRdb copy is restricted to in-frame clones and leaves out a portion. Of fewer than 40,000 clones listed, just under 85% are singletons. The sequencing input was peripheral blood. The receptors were sampled from a human donor in a cohort sampled during active COVID-19.

The genes are TRBV4-1 and TRBJ2-3; no firm D call. Germline V gene lookup returns CDR1 MGHRA and CDR2 YSYEKL. This CDR3 has 14 residues. Trimming shortened V by 1 base and J by 1 base, and 6 bases separated the two germline ends. The DNA of the CDR3 is TGCGCCAGCAGCCAAGCTCCGGGCACAGATACGCAGTATTTT. Amino acids: CASSQAPGTDTQYF.

This clone was counted a few times. This rearrangement joins TRBV28 to TRBJ2-7; the D is unclear. Trimming took off 5 bases at V and 7 bases at J, with 12 bases between the two ends. The CDR3 totals 12 residues. The germline gives CDR1 MDHEN, CDR2 SYDVKM. CDR3 DNA: TGTGCCAGCAGTCTAGTCGCTGGGGAGCAGTACTTC. Protein sequence: CASSLVAGEQYF.

The J gene is TRBJ2-5, the V gene TRBV6-5; TRBD1 agrees at 9 bases. CDR3 length equals 15 residues. Germline V gene sequence: CDR1 MNHEY, CDR2 SVGAGI. V lost 6 bases, J lost 2 bases, and 7 bases stayed unmatched. The DNA for the CDR3 is TGTGCCAGCAGGCCCTGGGGACAGGGACAAGAGACCCAGTACTTC. Protein: CASRPWGQGQETQYF.